This entry features one TCR beta chain sequence. This clonotype was seen ten or more times. Its recognized antigen is unknown. Per-base qualities were not stored, and no clone one base away is much larger. Library preparation used PCR. Reads for this sample came from an Illumina HiSeq 2500. To normalize quantification of the TCRbeta repertoire, the TCR libraries were built with molecular barcoding that relied on unique molecular identifiers. In-frame beta chains were kept once TCRdb had trimmed the public reads at Q25 with fastp and called clones with MiXCR. Rows are unified per CDR3 protein, each entry keeping the most common DNA and genes. Here the sample has roughly 200,000 distinct CDR3 sequences; about 6.4% occur a single time. The ten largest account for approximately 2.9% of the sample. This entry comes from a study of T-cell reconstitution after alpha-beta-depleted transplantation in children (dated by TCRdb to 2016 to 2018). At the level of the whole study: Using TCR repertoire profiling, the study quantitatively followed how T-cell immune reconstitution unfolded in children after TCRalphabeta/CD19-depleted allogeneic hematopoietic cell transplantation.

The CDR3 holds 13 amino acids from the cysteine to the phenylalanine. Just CDR3 DNA is preserved here, 39 bases in frame from base 1. Germline trimming amounts to 6 bases on V and 7 bases on J, with 6 as the count of junction bases outside the gene matches. This clonotype originated in a human donor who donated a stem cell graft to a child with Wiskott-Aldrich syndrome. The input for sequencing was PBMCs from the stem cell graft donor, taken from the stem cell graft. The V and J segments used are TRBV12-3 or TRBV12-4 and TRBJ1-5; 7 central bases correspond to TRBD1. The CDR3 protein sequence reads: CASRRTGHQPQHF. Here is the DNA: TGTGCCAGCAGAAGGACAGGCCACCAGCCCCAGCATTTT.